This T cell receptor (beta chain) is drawn from a study of blood T cell repertoires in COVID-19. The germline V and J ends were trimmed by 8 bases and 5 bases, with 9 bases remaining between them. Germline assignment: CDR1 LNHDA and CDR2 SQIVND (reference sequence). The CDR3 is made up of 12 amino acids. Assay used: immunoSEQ multiplex PCR; TCRdb lists only in-frame clones, some missing. The table lists nearly 80,000 clones, around 80% of them singletons, with 4.5% to 7% in the top ten. The rearrangement links TRBV19 to TRBJ2-2; D is uncertain. The sequenced material came from peripheral blood. The receptor's source is a man in his sixties with active or convalescent COVID-19. CDR3 protein: CASGLGTGELFF. CDR3 bases: TGTGCCAGTGGGCTCGGAACCGGGGAGCTGTTTTTT.